This T cell receptor (beta chain) appears in the sequencing data of a study of T cell responses to AZD1222 COVID-19 vaccine (dated by TCRdb to the early 2020s). About the study as a whole: AZD1222 recipients whose second dose came at about 4 weeks and those whose second dose came at about 12 weeks were combined into one group, since spike-specific TCR depth and breadth did not differ between the two schedules. TCR sequencing was performed for roughly 250 trial participants, of whom 207 were given two doses of AZD1222 and 26 were given two doses of MenACWY control vaccine. Trial participants were enrolled into age subgroups of 18-55, 56-69 and 70-plus years, which contained roughly 140, 27 and 60 TCR-sequenced participants, respectively.

This clone was seen a single time. It lacks a known antigen. Per-base qualities were not stored, and no clone one base away is much larger. Taken from cysteine to phenylalanine, the CDR3 has 14 residues. The sequence is cut down to CDR3 DNA, 42 bases in frame from base 1. The germline V gene (reference sequence) specifies DFQATT as CDR1 and SNEGSKA as CDR2. V is clipped by 3 bases and J by 5 bases, and the sequence between their germline boundaries is 13 bases long. The CDR3 regions of human TCRbeta chains were analyzed by immunosequencing. The published analysis was carried out like this. Repertoire TCRs were matched against a reference library of SARS-CoV-2-specific TCRs generated with the MIRA antigen-specificity platform. Breadth was defined as the fraction of unique TCRs that were SARS-CoV-2-associated. Depth was defined as the fraction of total T cells that were SARS-CoV-2-associated. Using the MIRA data, each spike-specific TCR was mapped to the spike region that the TCR reacts to and placed in a CD4 or CD8 class. Log10-transformed breadth and depth values were compared by one-way ANOVA with Sidak's multiple comparisons tests. The clones in this table, taken by TCRdb from immuneACCESS, are in-frame only. Not every clone is retained; where verified, under half of the shortfall comes from an unresolved V gene, and the cause of the rest is unknown. V and J calls and clone size come straight from that table; D and trimming were deduced from the DNA. This sample lists 100,000 to 150,000 clones; approximately 92% were detected once. Around 0.96% of the sample goes to the ten largest clones.

The paper as a whole reports these results and caveats: Conclusions about previously exposed vaccinees are limited, since just 6 or 7 AZD1222 recipients were seropositive for SARS-CoV-2 at baseline. Reportedly, close to half of the unique spike-specific TCRs recognized epitopes lying outside the regions that are mutated in the B.1.351 and B.1.1.7 variants. Because no day 14 peak-response samples were available, the repertoires could be characterized only after the peak T cell response. Participants were mostly white British, with more females than males. The authors suggested clonal diversity may have been underestimated. After two AZD1222 doses, both the breadth and the depth of spike-specific TCRs were significantly higher than at day 0 and than in MenACWY recipients. In the small 56-69-year group, the increase in depth fell short of significance, most likely because of low power. CD4 TCRs associated with the vaccine covered the entire spike protein, and the dominant responses were in regions 160-218 and 743-854.

The label giving this sample's time point can be read as: baseline before first vaccination. Vaccinee samples came from UK trials COV001 and COV002, including a single-blind randomized controlled phase 2/3 trial of AZD1222 (ChAdOx1 nCoV-19) in healthy adults. For TCRbeta chain sequencing, PBMC samples from trial participants were taken at day 0 and at day 28 after the second dose. Sequencing used peripheral blood, obtained on day 0 of AZD1222 vaccination. The chain couples TRBV20-1 to TRBJ2-2; a tentative D match to TRBD2 spans 6 bases. The TCR originated in an adult in good health. Here the CDR3 is given as CSASRGIATGELFF. The DNA sequence is as follows: TGCAGTGCTAGTCGGGGGATAGCGACCGGGGAGCTGTTTTTT.